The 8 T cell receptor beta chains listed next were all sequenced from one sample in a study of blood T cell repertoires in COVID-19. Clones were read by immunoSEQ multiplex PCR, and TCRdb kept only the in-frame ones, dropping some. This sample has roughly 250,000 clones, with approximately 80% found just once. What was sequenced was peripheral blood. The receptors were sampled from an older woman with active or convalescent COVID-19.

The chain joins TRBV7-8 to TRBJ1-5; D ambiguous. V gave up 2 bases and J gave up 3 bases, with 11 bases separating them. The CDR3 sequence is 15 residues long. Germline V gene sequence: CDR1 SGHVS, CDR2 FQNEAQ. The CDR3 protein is CASSLREGNNQPQHF. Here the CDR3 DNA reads TGTGCCAGCAGCTTAAGGGAGGGCAACAATCAGCCCCAGCATTTT.

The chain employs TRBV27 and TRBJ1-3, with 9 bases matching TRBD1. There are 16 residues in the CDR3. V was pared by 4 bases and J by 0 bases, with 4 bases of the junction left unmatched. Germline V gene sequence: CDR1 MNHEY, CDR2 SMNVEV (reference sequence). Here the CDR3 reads CASSSRQGVSGNTIYF. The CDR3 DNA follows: TGTGCCAGCAGTTCCCGACAGGGGGTCTCTGGAAACACCATATATTTT.

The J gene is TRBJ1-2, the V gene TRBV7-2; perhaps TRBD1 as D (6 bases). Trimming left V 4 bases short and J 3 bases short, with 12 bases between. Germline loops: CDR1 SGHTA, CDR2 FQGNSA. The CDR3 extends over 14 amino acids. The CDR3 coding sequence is TGTGCCAGCAGCTCCCAGGGGCGTTACTATGGCTACACCTTC. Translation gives CASSSQGRYYGYTF. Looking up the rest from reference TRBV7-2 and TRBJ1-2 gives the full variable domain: GAGVSQSPSNKVTEKGKDVELRCDPISGHTALYWYRQSLGQGLEFLIYFQGNSAPDKSGLPSDRFSAERTGGSVSTLTIQRTQQEDSAVYLCASSSQGRYYGYTFGSGTRLTVV.

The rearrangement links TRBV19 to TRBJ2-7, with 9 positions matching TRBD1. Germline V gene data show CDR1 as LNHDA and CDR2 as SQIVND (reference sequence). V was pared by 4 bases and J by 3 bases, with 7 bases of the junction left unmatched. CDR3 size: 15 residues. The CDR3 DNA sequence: TGTGCCAGTAGTACGAGGGACAGGGTGATCTACGAGCAGTACTTC. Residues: CASSTRDRVIYEQYF.

The CDR3 reads CASSPPLSGQETQYF. The CDR3 coding sequence is TGTGCCAGCAGCCCACCTCTTAGCGGACAAGAGACCCAGTACTTC. This chain connects TRBV3-1 (or the pseudogene TRBV3-2) to TRBJ2-5; D may be TRBD2 (6 bases). The V end lost 4 bases, the J end lost 2 bases, and 14 bases lay between the germline ends. The CDR3 is 15 amino acids. Germline V gene sequence: CDR1 LGHDT, CDR2 YNNKEL (reference sequence).

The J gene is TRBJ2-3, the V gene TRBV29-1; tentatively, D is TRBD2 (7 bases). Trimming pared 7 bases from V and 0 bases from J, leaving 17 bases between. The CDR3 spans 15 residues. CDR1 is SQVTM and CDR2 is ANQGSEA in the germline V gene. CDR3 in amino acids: CSAHAGGLSTDTQYF. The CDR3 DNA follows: TGCAGCGCCCATGCCGGGGGGCTGAGCACAGATACGCAGTATTTT.

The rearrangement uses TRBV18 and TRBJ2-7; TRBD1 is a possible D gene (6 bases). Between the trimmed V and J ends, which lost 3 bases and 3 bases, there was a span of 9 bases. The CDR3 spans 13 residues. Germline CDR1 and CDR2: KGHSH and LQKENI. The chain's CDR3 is CASSPDSYYEQYF. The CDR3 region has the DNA TGTGCCAGCTCACCGGACAGTTACTACGAGCAGTACTTC.

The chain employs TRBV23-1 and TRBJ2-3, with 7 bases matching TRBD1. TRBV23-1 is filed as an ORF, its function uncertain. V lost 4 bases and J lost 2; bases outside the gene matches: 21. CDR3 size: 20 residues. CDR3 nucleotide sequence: TGCGCCAGCAGTCGATGGCCGGGACAGCCACTGGGCCCCCTCACAGATACGCAGTATTTT. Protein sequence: CASSRWPGQPLGPLTDTQYF.